This is a list of T cell receptor beta chains from one sample in a study of T cell responses to AZD1222 COVID-19 vaccine. Assay: immunoSEQ multiplex PCR; the TCRdb copy retains only in-frame clones and omits some. Among approximately 100,000 clones listed, 92% were seen once. The sequenced sample was peripheral blood, obtained on day 0 of AZD1222 vaccination. These receptors all stem from an adult in good health. Each CDR3 is given with its conserved first and last residue. A D gene is named only where the DNA matches it firmly. Where a row states a size, it is once, few, many or the class of an expanded clone; other rows omit it.

DNA: TGTGCCAGCAGCTACGAACCCGGACAGGGAGGAGCAGATACGCAGTATTTT; CDR3: CASSYEPGQGGADTQYF; size: once; D: TRBD1; J: TRBJ2-3; V: TRBV9
DNA: TGTGCCATCAGTGAGTCACAGGTCCAGGTGAATCAGCCCCAGCATTTT; CDR3: CAISESQVQVNQPQHF; size: NA; D: NA; J: TRBJ1-5; V: TRBV10-3
DNA: TGCAGCGTTGCCGGGACAGCGAACACCGGGGAGCTGTTTTTT; CDR3: CSVAGTANTGELFF; size: NA; D: TRBD1; J: TRBJ2-2; V: TRBV29-1
DNA: TGTGCCAGCAGCCAAGGGAGGCTAGGGGCAGATACGCAGTATTTT; CDR3: CASSQGRLGADTQYF; size: NA; D: NA; J: TRBJ2-3; V: TRBV3-1/TRBV3-2
DNA: TGTGCCAGCAGTGAACGGGGGGCGGGGAGCACAGATACGCAGTATTTT; CDR3: CASSERGAGSTDTQYF; size: few; D: NA; J: TRBJ2-3; V: TRBV2
DNA: TGTGCCTGGACCAGACGGGGGGCTCTCAATGAGCAGTTCTTC; CDR3: CAWTRRGALNEQFF; size: NA; D: NA; J: TRBJ2-1; V: TRBV30
DNA: TGTGCCAGCAGCCCTAAAGGGGTGGGCGCAGATACGCAGTATTTT; CDR3: CASSPKGVGADTQYF; size: NA; D: NA; J: TRBJ2-3; V: TRBV4-2
DNA: TGCAGTGCTAGAGATAGCAGGGAAGCTTTCTTT; CDR3: CSARDSREAFF; size: NA; D: NA; J: TRBJ1-1; V: TRBV20-1
DNA: TGTGCCAGCAGCCCCCGACCGGGACAGGTGAACACTGAAGCTTTCTTT; CDR3: CASSPRPGQVNTEAFF; size: NA; D: TRBD1; J: TRBJ1-1; V: TRBV9
DNA: TGTGCCAGCAGCTCAGAAACAGAGACCCAGTACTTC; CDR3: CASSSETETQYF; size: NA; D: NA; J: TRBJ2-5; V: TRBV5-5
DNA: TGTGCCTGGAGAGCCCCCGACAGGCCCAATCAGCCCCAGCATTTT; CDR3: CAWRAPDRPNQPQHF; size: NA; D: NA; J: TRBJ1-5; V: TRBV30
DNA: TGTGCCAGCTCTCCCCCCCGGGACGGAGATTCACCCCTCCACTTT; CDR3: CASSPPRDGDSPLHF; size: NA; D: NA; J: TRBJ1-6; V: TRBV18
DNA: TGTGCCAGCAGTGAAGGTCAGGGGGCGGACTATGGCTACACCTTC; CDR3: CASSEGQGADYGYTF; size: NA; D: TRBD1; J: TRBJ1-2; V: TRBV25-1
DNA: TGTGCCAGCATCCCCGACAGGGGAAGGTCCTACGAGCAGTACTTC; CDR3: CASIPDRGRSYEQYF; size: NA; D: TRBD1; J: TRBJ2-7; V: TRBV28
DNA: TGTGCCAGCAGCTCCCTAGCGGGAGTCAGTTACGAGCAGTACTTC; CDR3: CASSSLAGVSYEQYF; size: NA; D: TRBD2; J: TRBJ2-7; V: TRBV7-2
DNA: TGTGCCAGCAGCGTAGGCCTGGGAAGGGGAGAGACCCAGTACTTC; CDR3: CASSVGLGRGETQYF; size: NA; D: NA; J: TRBJ2-5; V: TRBV9
DNA: TGCAGCGTCTTAGGGGGACAGGGGATCTCTGGGGCCAACGTCCTGACTTTC; CDR3: CSVLGGQGISGANVLTF; size: NA; D: TRBD1; J: TRBJ2-6; V: TRBV29-1
DNA: TGTGCCAGCAGCAACCGGGCCCCCGCCAATGAGCAGTTCTTC; CDR3: CASSNRAPANEQFF; size: NA; D: NA; J: TRBJ2-1; V: TRBV7-8
DNA: TGTGCCAGCAGCCAAGATCTGAACACAGATACGCAGTATTTT; CDR3: CASSQDLNTDTQYF; size: NA; D: NA; J: TRBJ2-3; V: TRBV4-2
DNA: TGTGCCAGCAGCTCGACTGGCATGGGGCAGTTCTTC; CDR3: CASSSTGMGQFF; size: once; D: NA; J: TRBJ2-1; V: TRBV2
DNA: TGTGCCAGTAGTACACAGACAGGGGGCGCAGGTCAGCCCCAGCATTTT; CDR3: CASSTQTGGAGQPQHF; size: NA; D: TRBD1; J: TRBJ1-5; V: TRBV19
DNA: TGTGCCAGCAGCCTAAGACAGGGGGGGACTGAAGCTTTCTTT; CDR3: CASSLRQGGTEAFF; size: once; D: TRBD1; J: TRBJ1-1; V: TRBV5-6
DNA: TGCAGCGTTGCCCCTGATGGGACTTCACCCCTCCACTTT; CDR3: CSVAPDGTSPLHF; size: NA; D: NA; J: TRBJ1-6; V: TRBV29-1
DNA: TGTGCCAGCAGCACCGGGAGGGTAACTGAAGCTTTCTTT; CDR3: CASSTGRVTEAFF; size: NA; D: NA; J: TRBJ1-1; V: TRBV13
DNA: TGTGCCTGGAGTCCCGGACACCGAGCCAAAAACATTCAGTACTTC; CDR3: CAWSPGHRAKNIQYF; size: NA; D: NA; J: TRBJ2-4; V: TRBV30
DNA: TGTGCCAGCAGCTTAGCTTCGGGGGGATACAATGAGCAGTTCTTC; CDR3: CASSLASGGYNEQFF; size: NA; D: TRBD2; J: TRBJ2-1; V: TRBV7-9
DNA: TGTGCCAGCACCCGATGGATGGGACAGGGGGCCTATTCACCCCTCCACTTT; CDR3: CASTRWMGQGAYSPLHF; size: NA; D: TRBD1; J: TRBJ1-6; V: TRBV27
DNA: TGTGCCAGCAGCCGGACTTTGAACACTGAAGCTTTCTTT; CDR3: CASSRTLNTEAFF; size: NA; D: NA; J: TRBJ1-1; V: TRBV12-3/TRBV12-4
DNA: TGTGCCAGCGGGTCACCCCTCCACTTT; CDR3: CASGSPLHF; size: NA; D: NA; J: TRBJ1-6; V: TRBV9
DNA: TGTGCCAGCAGTGGGGGAAGCAATCAGCCCCAGCATTTT; CDR3: CASSGGSNQPQHF; size: NA; D: NA; J: TRBJ1-5; V: TRBV5-5
DNA: TGTGCCAGCAGCTTATGGCAGGGAAGTACGGCTTTCTTT; CDR3: CASSLWQGSTAFF; size: NA; D: NA; J: TRBJ1-1; V: TRBV7-9
DNA: TGTGCCAGCAGCGTAGCCGGGTATGGCTACACCTTC; CDR3: CASSVAGYGYTF; size: NA; D: NA; J: TRBJ1-2; V: TRBV9
DNA: TGTGCCAGCTCAACCCGGGCCTCTAATGAAAAACTGTTTTTT; CDR3: CASSTRASNEKLFF; size: NA; D: NA; J: TRBJ1-4; V: TRBV18
DNA: TGTGCCTGGACAGGGGTGTTGGGCACTGAAGCTTTCTTT; CDR3: CAWTGVLGTEAFF; size: NA; D: NA; J: TRBJ1-1; V: TRBV30
DNA: TGTGCCAGCAGTTCCTCGAAGTCCTCTGGAAACACCATATATTTT; CDR3: CASSSSKSSGNTIYF; size: NA; D: NA; J: TRBJ1-3; V: TRBV6-5
DNA: TGCAGCGTTGAAAAGGGACCGGTGAACACTGAAGCTTTCTTT; CDR3: CSVEKGPVNTEAFF; size: NA; D: NA; J: TRBJ1-1; V: TRBV29-1
DNA: TGTGCCAGCAGCCAAGAGGCCCGAAGCACAGATACGCAGTATTTT; CDR3: CASSQEARSTDTQYF; size: NA; D: NA; J: TRBJ2-3; V: TRBV4-2
DNA: TGTGCCAGCAGCCGCTCGGACCCCGGGGACAGGGGTGAAAAACTGTTTTTT; CDR3: CASSRSDPGDRGEKLFF; size: NA; D: TRBD1; J: TRBJ1-4; V: TRBV27
DNA: TGTGCCAGCAGCACATTGAAGGAGACCCAGTACTTC; CDR3: CASSTLKETQYF; size: once; D: NA; J: TRBJ2-5; V: TRBV7-9
DNA: TGTGCCAGCAGTTTCGGACAGAACACTGAAGCTTTCTTT; CDR3: CASSFGQNTEAFF; size: NA; D: NA; J: TRBJ1-1; V: TRBV27
DNA: TGCGCCAGCAGCTTGGGTTACGGCTACTACGAGCAGTACTTC; CDR3: CASSLGYGYYEQYF; size: NA; D: NA; J: TRBJ2-7; V: TRBV5-1
DNA: TGTGCCAGCAGTGACTCGACGGGGGGTTCGGCGTTGGTTGAGCAGTACTTC; CDR3: CASSDSTGGSALVEQYF; size: NA; D: TRBD2; J: TRBJ2-7; V: TRBV6-4
DNA: TGTGCCATCAGTGAGGTGGGGGACGCAGATACGCAGTATTTT; CDR3: CAISEVGDADTQYF; size: NA; D: NA; J: TRBJ2-3; V: TRBV10-3
DNA: TGTGCCAGCAGCCCCGGACTAGCCACAGATACGCAGTATTTT; CDR3: CASSPGLATDTQYF; size: NA; D: TRBD2; J: TRBJ2-3; V: TRBV5-5
DNA: TGTGCCTGGAGGCCTAGGGCCACCGGGGAGCTGTTTTTT; CDR3: CAWRPRATGELFF; size: once; D: NA; J: TRBJ2-2; V: TRBV30
DNA: TGCGCCAGCAGCTTGGATTTCGGCTATCAGCCCCAGCATTTT; CDR3: CASSLDFGYQPQHF; size: once; D: NA; J: TRBJ1-5; V: TRBV5-1
DNA: TGTGCCACCAGTGATTTCTTTGGACTAGCGGGTTCACCGAACACCGGGGAGCTGTTTTTT; CDR3: CATSDFFGLAGSPNTGELFF; size: NA; D: TRBD2; J: TRBJ2-2; V: TRBV24-1
DNA: TGTGCCAGCAGCCAAGGCCTAAATACGCAGTATTTT; CDR3: CASSQGLNTQYF; size: NA; D: NA; J: TRBJ2-3; V: TRBV4-2
DNA: TGTGCCAGCGGAGGCTACGAGCAGTACTTC; CDR3: CASGGYEQYF; size: NA; D: NA; J: TRBJ2-7; V: TRBV7-9
DNA: TGCGCCAGCAGCCAAGAACCAACAATGAACACCGGGGAGCTGTTTTTT; CDR3: CASSQEPTMNTGELFF; size: NA; D: NA; J: TRBJ2-2; V: TRBV4-3
DNA: TGTGCCAGTTCGGGGGGCGCTGAAGCTTTCTTT; CDR3: CASSGGAEAFF; size: NA; D: NA; J: TRBJ1-1; V: TRBV19
DNA: TGTGCCAGCAGCAGCCAACCCAGGGGCGGCACTGAAGCTTTCTTT; CDR3: CASSSQPRGGTEAFF; size: NA; D: NA; J: TRBJ1-1; V: TRBV7-9
DNA: TGCGCCAGCAGCTCCTTACAGGGGTACAATGAGCAGTTCTTC; CDR3: CASSSLQGYNEQFF; size: NA; D: TRBD1; J: TRBJ2-1; V: TRBV5-1